The T cell receptor beta chain described here comes from a study of blood T cell repertoires in COVID-19. Trimming took 0 bases from V and 5 from J, leaving 8 bases between them. This CDR3 contains 13 residues. The germline CDR1 and CDR2 sequences are KGHSH and LQKENI. Repertoires were generated with immunoSEQ multiplex PCR, while TCRdb's copy carries only in-frame clones and drops some. In the table there are 150,000 to 200,000 clones, approximately 78% of which are singletons. The chain links TRBV18 to TRBJ2-7; D not certain. The clonotype was recovered from a woman aged 45 to 65 who had recovered from COVID-19. The sequencing sample was made of PBMCs or T cells enriched from blood (not recorded which). The CDR3 DNA reads as TGTGCCAGCTCACCACCCAGGCAGGACGAGCAGTACTTC. It yields the protein CASSPPRQDEQYF.